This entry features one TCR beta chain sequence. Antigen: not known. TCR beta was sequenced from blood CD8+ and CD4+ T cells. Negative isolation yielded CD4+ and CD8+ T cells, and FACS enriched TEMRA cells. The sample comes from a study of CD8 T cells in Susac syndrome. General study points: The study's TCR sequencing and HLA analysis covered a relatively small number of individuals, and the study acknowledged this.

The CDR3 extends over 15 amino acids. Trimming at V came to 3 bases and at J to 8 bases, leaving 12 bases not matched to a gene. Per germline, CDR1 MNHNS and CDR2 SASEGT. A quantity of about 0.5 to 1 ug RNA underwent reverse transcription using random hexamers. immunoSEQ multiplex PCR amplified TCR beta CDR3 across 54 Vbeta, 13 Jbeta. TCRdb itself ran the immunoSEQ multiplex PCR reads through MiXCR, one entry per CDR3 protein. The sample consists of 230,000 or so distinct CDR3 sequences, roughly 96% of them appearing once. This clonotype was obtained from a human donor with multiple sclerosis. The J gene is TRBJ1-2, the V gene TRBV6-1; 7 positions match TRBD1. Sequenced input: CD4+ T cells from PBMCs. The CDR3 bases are TGTGCCAGCAGTGACCGGTCAGGACAGGTGGACGGCTACACCTTC. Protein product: CASSDRSGQVDGYTF.